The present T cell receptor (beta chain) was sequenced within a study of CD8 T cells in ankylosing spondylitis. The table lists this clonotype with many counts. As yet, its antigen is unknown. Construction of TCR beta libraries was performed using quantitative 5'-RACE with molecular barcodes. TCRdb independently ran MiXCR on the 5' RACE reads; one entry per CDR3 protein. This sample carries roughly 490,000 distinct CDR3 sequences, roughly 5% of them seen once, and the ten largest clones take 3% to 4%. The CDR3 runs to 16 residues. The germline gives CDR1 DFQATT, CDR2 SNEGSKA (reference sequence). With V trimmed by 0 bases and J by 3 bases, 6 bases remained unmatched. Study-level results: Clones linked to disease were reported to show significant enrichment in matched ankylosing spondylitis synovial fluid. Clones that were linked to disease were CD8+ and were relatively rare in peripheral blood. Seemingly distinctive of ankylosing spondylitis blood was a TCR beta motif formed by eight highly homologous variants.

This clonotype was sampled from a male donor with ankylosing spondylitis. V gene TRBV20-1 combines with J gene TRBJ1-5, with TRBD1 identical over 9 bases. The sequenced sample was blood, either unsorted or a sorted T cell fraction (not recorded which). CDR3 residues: CSARDGGQGVNQPQHF. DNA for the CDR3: TGCAGTGCTAGAGATGGGGGACAGGGCGTCAATCAGCCCCAGCATTTT.